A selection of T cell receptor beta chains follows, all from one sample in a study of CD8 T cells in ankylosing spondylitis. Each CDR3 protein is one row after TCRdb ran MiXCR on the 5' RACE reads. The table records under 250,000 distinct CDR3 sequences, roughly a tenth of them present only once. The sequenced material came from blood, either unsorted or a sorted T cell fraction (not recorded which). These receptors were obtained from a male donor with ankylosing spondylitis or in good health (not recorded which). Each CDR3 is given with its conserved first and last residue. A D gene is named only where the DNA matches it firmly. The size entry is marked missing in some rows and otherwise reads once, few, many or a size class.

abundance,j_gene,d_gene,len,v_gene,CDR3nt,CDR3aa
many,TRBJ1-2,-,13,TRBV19,TGTGCCAGCGCGAGGGGGATTAACTATGGCTACACCTTC,CASARGINYGYTF
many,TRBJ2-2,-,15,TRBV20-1,TGCAGTGCTAGCGGTACTAGGTCCGGCACCGGGGAGCTGTTTTTT,CSASGTRSGTGELFF
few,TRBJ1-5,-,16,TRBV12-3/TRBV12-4,TGTGCCAGCAGTCCATCAGGGACATTGAGCAATCAGCCCCAGCATTTT,CASSPSGTLSNQPQHF
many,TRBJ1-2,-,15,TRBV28,TGTGCCAGCAGTCATGACTTCAATACCAACCTGGGCTACACCTTC,CASSHDFNTNLGYTF
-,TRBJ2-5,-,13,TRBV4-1,TGCGCCAGCAGCCAAGATCGTCCGGAGACCCAGTACTTC,CASSQDRPETQYF
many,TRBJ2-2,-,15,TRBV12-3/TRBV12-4,TGTGCCAGCAGTTTAGGTCCAGGCTCCACCGGGGAGCTGTTTTTT,CASSLGPGSTGELFF
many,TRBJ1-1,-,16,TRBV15,TGTGCCACCAGCAGGATCAGATCGAATTTGGGCACTGAAGCTTTCTTT,CATSRIRSNLGTEAFF
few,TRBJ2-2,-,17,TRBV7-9,TGTGCCAGCAGCCAAGTCCCGGCCGGGGCCGAGACCGGGGAGCTGTTTTTT,CASSQVPAGAETGELFF
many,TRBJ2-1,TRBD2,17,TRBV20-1,TGCAGTGCTCCCGGGACTAGCGGCGGGAGCTCCTACAATGAGCAGTTCTTC,CSAPGTSGGSSYNEQFF
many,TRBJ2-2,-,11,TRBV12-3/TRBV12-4,TGTGCCAGCCGTAACACCGGGGAGCTGTTTTTT,CASRNTGELFF
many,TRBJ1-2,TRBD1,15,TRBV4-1,TGCGCCAGCAGCCACCAGGAGGGACAGGGCAAAGGCTACACCTTC,CASSHQEGQGKGYTF
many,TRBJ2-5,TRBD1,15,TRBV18,TGTGCCAGCTCACCTACGGGACAGGGGGTGGAGACCCAGTACTTC,CASSPTGQGVETQYF
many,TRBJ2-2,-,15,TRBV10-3,TGTGCCATCAGTGAGTGGACTCATGGCACCGGGGAGCTGTTTTTT,CAISEWTHGTGELFF
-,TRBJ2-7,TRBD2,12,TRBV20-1,TGCAGTGCCCGAGGGACTAGCTCCGAGCAGTACTTC,CSARGTSSEQYF
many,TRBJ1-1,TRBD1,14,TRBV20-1,TGCAGCAGGCGCCGACAGGGACGGAACACTGAAGCTTTCTTT,CSRRRQGRNTEAFF
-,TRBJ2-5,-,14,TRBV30,TGTGCCTGGAGCGTAATAGGAGGGTGGGAGACCCAGTACTTC,CAWSVIGGWETQYF
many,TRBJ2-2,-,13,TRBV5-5,TGTGCCAGCAGCTTGGTTCTGTGGGGGGAGCTGTTTTTT,CASSLVLWGELFF
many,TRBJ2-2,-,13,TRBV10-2,TGCGCCAGCAGTGCTCTTAGACCGGGGGAGCTGTTTTTT,CASSALRPGELFF
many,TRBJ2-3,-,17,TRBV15,TGTGCCACCAGCAGAGATCGACTAGAGGCGAGGATAGATACGCAGTATTTT,CATSRDRLEARIDTQYF
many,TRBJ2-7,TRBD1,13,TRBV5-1,TGCGCCAGCAGTATTGGGACAGCTTCCGAGCAGTACTTC,CASSIGTASEQYF
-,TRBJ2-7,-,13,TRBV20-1,TGCAGTATTTTTGCGGGGGCCTCCTACGTGCAGTACTTC,CSIFAGASYVQYF
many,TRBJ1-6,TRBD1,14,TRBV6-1,TGTGCCAGCAGTCGACAGGGTAAAAGTTCACCCCTCCACTTT,CASSRQGKSSPLHF
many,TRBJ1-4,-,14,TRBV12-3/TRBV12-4,TGTGCCAGCTCCGTGGGGGGAAAGGGCGAAAAACTGTTTTTT,CASSVGGKGEKLFF
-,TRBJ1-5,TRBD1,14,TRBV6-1,TGTGCCAGCAGGGAATTAGACAGGGCTCAGCCCCAGCATTTT,CASRELDRAQPQHF
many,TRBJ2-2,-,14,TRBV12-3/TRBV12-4,TGTGCCAGCAGCCCTTTAGTTTCCGCCGGGGAGCTGTTTTTT,CASSPLVSAGELFF
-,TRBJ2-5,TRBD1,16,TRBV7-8,TGTGCCAGCAGCCGCTTTTTATACCAGGGGGAAGAGACCCAGTACTTC,CASSRFLYQGEETQYF
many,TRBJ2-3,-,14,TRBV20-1,TGCAGTGCTCCCAAGGGGGGCGCTTACGATACGCAGTATTTT,CSAPKGGAYDTQYF